Listed here are 3 T cell receptor beta chains from one sample, sequenced in a study of blood T cell repertoires in COVID-19. Repertoires were generated with immunoSEQ multiplex PCR, while TCRdb's copy carries only in-frame clones and drops some. This table has 130,000 or so clones, 70% to 90% appearing once. The sequenced sample consisted of PBMCs or T cells enriched from blood (not recorded which). The receptors were gathered from a woman aged 45-60 years with acute COVID-19.

This clone was detected once. V usage is TRBV5-4 and J usage is TRBJ2-2; 8 bases are a match to TRBD1. Trimming cost V 2 bases and J 1 base; bases outside gene matches: 7. Germline CDR1 reads SGHNT; CDR2 reads YYREEE (reference sequence). There are 17 residues in the CDR3. The DNA of the CDR3 is TGTGCCAGCAGCTTTCGGCAGGGGGCAAGGAACACCGGGGAGCTGTTTTTT. This gives the protein CASSFRQGARNTGELFF.

The chain uses TRBV19 and TRBJ1-1, with TRBD1 as a possible D gene (5 bases). The CDR3 has 14 amino acids. V gave up 3 bases and J gave up 4 bases, with 12 bases separating them. Germline CDR1 LNHDA, CDR2 SQIVND (reference sequence). The CDR3 DNA is TGTGCCAGTAGTATTGGTCAGGGTCCCACTGAAGCTTTCTTT. It yields the protein CASSIGQGPTEAFF.

This clone was picked up a small number of times. The chain couples TRBV28 to TRBJ1-3; TRBD1 might be the D (6 bases). CDR3 length equals 16 residues. The V and J ends lost 5 bases and 0 bases respectively, with 14 bases between them. The germline V gene has CDR1 MDHEN and CDR2 SYDVKM. The CDR3 sequence is CASSLSHRDSGNTIYF. CDR3 in DNA: TGTGCCAGCAGTCTATCACACAGGGACTCTGGAAACACCATATATTTT.